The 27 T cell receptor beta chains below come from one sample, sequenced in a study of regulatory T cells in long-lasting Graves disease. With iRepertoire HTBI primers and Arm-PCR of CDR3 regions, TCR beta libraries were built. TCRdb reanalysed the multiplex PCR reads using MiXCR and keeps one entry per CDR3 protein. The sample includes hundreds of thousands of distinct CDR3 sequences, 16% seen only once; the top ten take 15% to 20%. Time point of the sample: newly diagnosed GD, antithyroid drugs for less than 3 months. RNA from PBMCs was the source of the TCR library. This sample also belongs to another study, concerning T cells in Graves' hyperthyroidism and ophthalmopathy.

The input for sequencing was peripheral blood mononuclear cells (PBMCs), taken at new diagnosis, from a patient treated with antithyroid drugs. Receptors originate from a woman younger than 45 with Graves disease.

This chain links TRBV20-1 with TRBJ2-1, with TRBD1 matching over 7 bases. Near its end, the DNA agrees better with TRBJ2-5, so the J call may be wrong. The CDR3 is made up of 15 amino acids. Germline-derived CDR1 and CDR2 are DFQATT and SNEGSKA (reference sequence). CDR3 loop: CSARNVDRVGETQYF. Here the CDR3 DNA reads TGCAGTGCTAGAAACGTAGACAGGGTGGGAGAGACCCAGTACTTC.

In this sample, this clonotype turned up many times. CDR3 sequence (DNA): TGCAGTGCTTCCACTGGGTTTTTTGTCGAGCAGTACTTC. This gives the protein CSASTGFFVEQYF. V is TRBV20-1 and J is TRBJ2-7; D unresolved. The ends were cut back, 5 bases at V and 6 bases at J, with 17 bases in the middle. This CDR3 region has 13 residues. Per the germline V gene, CDR1 is DFQATT and CDR2 is SNEGSKA (reference sequence).

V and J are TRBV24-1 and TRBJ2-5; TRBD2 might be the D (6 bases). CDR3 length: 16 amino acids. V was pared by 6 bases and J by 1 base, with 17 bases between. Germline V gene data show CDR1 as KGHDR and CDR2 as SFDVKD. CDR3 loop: CATSSGGAERQETQYF. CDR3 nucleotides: TGTGCCACCAGTTCCGGCGGGGCTGAGCGCCAAGAGACCCAGTACTTC.

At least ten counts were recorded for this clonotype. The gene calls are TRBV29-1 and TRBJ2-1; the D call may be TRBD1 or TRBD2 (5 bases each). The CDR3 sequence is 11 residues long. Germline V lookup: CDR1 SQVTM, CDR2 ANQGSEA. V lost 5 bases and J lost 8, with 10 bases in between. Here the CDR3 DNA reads TGCAGCGTTCGGGGACGCGATGAGCAGTTCTTC. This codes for CSVRGRDEQFF.

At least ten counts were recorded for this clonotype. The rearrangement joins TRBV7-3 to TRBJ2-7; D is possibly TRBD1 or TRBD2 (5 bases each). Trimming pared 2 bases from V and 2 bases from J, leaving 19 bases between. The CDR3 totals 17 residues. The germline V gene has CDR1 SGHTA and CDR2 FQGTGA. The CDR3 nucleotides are TGTGCCAGCAGCTTATACCCCCCCCCAGCGGACACCTACGAGCAGTACTTC. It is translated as CASSLYPPPADTYEQYF.

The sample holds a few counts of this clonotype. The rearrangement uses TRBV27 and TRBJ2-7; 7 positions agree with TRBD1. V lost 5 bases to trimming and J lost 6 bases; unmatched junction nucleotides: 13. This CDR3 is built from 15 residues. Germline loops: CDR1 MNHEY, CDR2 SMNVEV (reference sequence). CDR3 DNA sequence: TGTGCCAGCAGTCCGACGGACAGGAGTTTCCTCGAGCAGTACTTC. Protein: CASSPTDRSFLEQYF.

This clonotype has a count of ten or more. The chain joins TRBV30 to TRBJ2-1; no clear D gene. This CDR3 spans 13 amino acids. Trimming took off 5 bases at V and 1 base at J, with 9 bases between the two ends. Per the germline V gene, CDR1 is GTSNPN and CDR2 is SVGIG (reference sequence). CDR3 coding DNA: TGTGCCTGGGCGATGGATTCCTACAATGAGCAGTTCTTC. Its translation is CAWAMDSYNEQFF.

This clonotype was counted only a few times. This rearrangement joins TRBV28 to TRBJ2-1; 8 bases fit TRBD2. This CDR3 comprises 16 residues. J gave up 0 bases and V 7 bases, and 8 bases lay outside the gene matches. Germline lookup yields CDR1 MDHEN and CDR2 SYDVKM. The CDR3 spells CASTVAGWSSYNEQFF. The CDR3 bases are TGTGCCAGCACCGTAGCGGGGTGGAGCTCCTACAATGAGCAGTTCTTC.

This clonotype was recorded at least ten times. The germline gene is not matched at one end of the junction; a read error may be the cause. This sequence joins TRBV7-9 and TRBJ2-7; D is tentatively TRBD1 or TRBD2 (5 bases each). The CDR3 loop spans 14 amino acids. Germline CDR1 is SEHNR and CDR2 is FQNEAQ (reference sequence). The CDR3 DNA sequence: TGTGCCAGCAGCTTAGCGTTGACAGTCCAACCACTAGACTTC. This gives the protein CASSLALTVQPLDF. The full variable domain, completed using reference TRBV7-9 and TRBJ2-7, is DTGVSQNPRHKITKRGQNVTFRCDPISEHNRLYWYRQTLGQGPEFLTYFQNEAQLEKSRLLSDRFSAERPKGSFSTLEIQRTEQGDSAMYLCASSLALTVQPLDFGPGTRLTVT.

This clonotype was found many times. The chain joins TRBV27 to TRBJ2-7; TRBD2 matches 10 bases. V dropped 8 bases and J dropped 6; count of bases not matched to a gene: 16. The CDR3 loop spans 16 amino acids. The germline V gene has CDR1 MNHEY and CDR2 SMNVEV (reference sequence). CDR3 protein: CASHWGPLAGVSEQYF. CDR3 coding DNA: TGTGCCAGCCACTGGGGGCCCCTAGCGGGAGTATCCGAGCAGTACTTC.

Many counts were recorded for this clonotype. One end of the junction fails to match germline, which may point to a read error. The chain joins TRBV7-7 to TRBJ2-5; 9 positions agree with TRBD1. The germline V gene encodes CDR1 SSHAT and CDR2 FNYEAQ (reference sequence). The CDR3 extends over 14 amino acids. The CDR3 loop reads CASSPGTGRETQYF. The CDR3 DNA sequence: TGTGCTAGCAGCCCTGGGACAGGGCGAGAGACCCAGTACTTC.

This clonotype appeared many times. CDR3 region: CASSYSTRLSGNTIYF. The CDR3 nucleotides read TGTGCCAGCAGTTACTCGACCAGGCTAAGCGGAAACACCATATATTTT. This chain joins TRBV6-2 or TRBV6-3 and TRBJ1-3; no reliable D call. Germline assignment: CDR1 MNHEY and CDR2 SVGEGT. CDR3 length: 16 residues. V lost 0 bases and J lost 4, with 13 bases in between.

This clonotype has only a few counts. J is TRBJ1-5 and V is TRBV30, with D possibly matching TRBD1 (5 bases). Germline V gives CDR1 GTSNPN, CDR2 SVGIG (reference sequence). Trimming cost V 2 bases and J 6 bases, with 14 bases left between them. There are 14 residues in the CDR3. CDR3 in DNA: TGTGCCTGGAGTCGGGGAGGGGCGACTCAGCCCCAGCATTTT. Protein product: CAWSRGGATQPQHF.

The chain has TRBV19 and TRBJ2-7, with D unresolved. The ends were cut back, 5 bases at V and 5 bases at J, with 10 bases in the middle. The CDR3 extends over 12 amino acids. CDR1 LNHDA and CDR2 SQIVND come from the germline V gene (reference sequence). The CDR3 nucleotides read TGTGCCAGTAGTCCTCGCAGCCACGAGCAGTACTTC. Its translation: CASSPRSHEQYF.

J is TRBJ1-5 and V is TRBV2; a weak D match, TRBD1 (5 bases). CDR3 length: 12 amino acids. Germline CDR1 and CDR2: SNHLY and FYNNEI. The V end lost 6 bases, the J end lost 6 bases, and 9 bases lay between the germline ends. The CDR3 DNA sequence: TGTGCCAGCAGACAGGCTAGTCAGCCCCAGCATTTT. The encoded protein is CASRQASQPQHF.

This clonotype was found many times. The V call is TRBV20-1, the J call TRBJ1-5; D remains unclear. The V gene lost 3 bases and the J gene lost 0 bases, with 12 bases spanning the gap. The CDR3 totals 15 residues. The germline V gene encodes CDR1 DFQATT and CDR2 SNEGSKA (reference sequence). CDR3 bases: TGCAGTGCTAGGACTACCGACCTTAGCAATCAGCCCCAGCATTTT. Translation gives CSARTTDLSNQPQHF.

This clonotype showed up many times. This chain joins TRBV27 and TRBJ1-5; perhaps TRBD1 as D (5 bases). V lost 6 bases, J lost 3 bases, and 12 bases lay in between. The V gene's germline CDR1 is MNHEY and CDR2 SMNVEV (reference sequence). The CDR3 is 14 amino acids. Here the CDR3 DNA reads TGTGCCAGCAGCCCAGCGGGGGTCAATCAGCCCCAGCATTTT. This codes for CASSPAGVNQPQHF.

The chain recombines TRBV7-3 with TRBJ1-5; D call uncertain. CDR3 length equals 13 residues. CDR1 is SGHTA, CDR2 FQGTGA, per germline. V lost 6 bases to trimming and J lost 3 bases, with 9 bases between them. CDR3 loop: CASSLNPNQPQHF. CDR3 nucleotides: TGTGCCAGCAGTCTCAACCCCAATCAGCCCCAGCATTTT.

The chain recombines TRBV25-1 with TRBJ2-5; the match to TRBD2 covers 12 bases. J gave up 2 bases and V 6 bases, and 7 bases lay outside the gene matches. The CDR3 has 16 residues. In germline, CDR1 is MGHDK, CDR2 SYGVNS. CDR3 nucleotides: TGTGCCAGCAGCGGACTAGCGGGAAACCTACAAGAGACCCAGTACTTC. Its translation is CASSGLAGNLQETQYF.

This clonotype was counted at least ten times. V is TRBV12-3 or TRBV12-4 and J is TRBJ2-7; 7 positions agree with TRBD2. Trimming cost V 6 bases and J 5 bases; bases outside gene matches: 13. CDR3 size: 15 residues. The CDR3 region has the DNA TGTGCCAGCAGCCCCCTAGCGGCCGGGGCCAACGAGCAGTACTTC. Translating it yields CASSPLAAGANEQYF.

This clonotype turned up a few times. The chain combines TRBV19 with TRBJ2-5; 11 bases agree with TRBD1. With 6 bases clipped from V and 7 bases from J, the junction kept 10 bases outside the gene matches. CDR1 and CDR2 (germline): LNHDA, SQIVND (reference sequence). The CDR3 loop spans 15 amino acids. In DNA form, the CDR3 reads TGTGCCAGTAGGGCCGGGACAGGGGGAAAGAGGACCCAGTACTTC. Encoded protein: CASRAGTGGKRTQYF. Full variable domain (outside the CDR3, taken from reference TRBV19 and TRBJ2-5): DGGITQSPKYLFRKEGQNVTLSCEQNLNHDAMYWYRQDPGQGLRLIYYSQIVNDFQKGDIAEGYSVSREKKESFPLTVTSAQKNPTAFYLCASRAGTGGKRTQYFGPGTRLLVL.

The CDR3 loop is CASSVNGEKLFF. For the CDR3, the DNA is TGTGCCAGCAGCGTGAATGGGGAAAAACTGTTTTTT. The chain links TRBV9 to TRBJ1-4; D uncertain. The germline CDR1 and CDR2 sequences are SGDLS and YYNGEE. CDR3 length equals 12 residues. V lost 2 bases, J lost 8 bases, and 7 bases lay in between.

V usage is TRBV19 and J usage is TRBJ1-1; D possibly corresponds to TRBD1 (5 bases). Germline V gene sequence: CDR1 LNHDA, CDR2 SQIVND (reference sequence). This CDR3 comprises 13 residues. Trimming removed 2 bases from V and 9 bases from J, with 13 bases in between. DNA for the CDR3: TGTGCCAGTAGTATAACAGGACTGCCTAAAGCTTTCTTT. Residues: CASSITGLPKAFF. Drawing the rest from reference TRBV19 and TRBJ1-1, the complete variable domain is DGGITQSPKYLFRKEGQNVTLSCEQNLNHDAMYWYRQDPGQGLRLIYYSQIVNDFQKGDIAEGYSVSREKKESFPLTVTSAQKNPTAFYLCASSITGLPKAFFGQGTRLTVV.

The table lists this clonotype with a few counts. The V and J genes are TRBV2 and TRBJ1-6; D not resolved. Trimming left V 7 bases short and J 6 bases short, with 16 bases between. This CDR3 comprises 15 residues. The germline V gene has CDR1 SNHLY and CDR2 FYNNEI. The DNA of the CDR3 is TGTGCCAGCACTGTAATGCAGGCCGGTAATTCACCCCTCCACTTT. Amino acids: CASTVMQAGNSPLHF.

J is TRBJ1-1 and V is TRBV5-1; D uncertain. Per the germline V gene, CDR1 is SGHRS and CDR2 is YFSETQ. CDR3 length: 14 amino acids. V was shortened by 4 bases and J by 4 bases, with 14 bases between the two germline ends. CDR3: CASSPPGGSTEAFF. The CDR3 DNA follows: TGCGCCAGCAGCCCCCCCGGTGGTTCCACTGAAGCTTTCTTT.

The CDR3 region has the DNA TGTGCCAGCAGCCCTAGCGGGATCGGGTTCGATGAGCAGTTCTTC. Translated, it gives CASSPSGIGFDEQFF. J is TRBJ2-1 and V is TRBV7-9, with 9 nucleotides matching TRBD2. V shed 5 bases, J shed 8 bases, and the junction held 10 bases outside the gene matches. This CDR3 is built from 15 residues. CDR1 and CDR2 from the germline V gene are SEHNR and FQNEAQ (reference sequence).

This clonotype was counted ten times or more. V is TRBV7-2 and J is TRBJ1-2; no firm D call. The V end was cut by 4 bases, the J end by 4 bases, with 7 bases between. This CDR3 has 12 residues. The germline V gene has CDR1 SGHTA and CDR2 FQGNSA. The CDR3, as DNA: TGTGCCAGCAGCTACGACACCTATGGCTACACCTTC. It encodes CASSYDTYGYTF.